This TCR beta chain was observed in a study of blood T cell repertoires in COVID-19. How the authors handled the data: Reference gene primer amplification yielded estimated nucleated cell counts. The assay was immunoSEQ multiplex PCR, and TCRdb's table has in-frame clones only and misses some. Clone size and V and J calls were adopted from that table, with D and trimming inferred from the DNA. The sample records 60,000 to 75,000 clones, approximately 89% being singletons. The sample consisted of peripheral blood. This sequence originates from a man in his fifties or sixties with acute or convalescent COVID-19.

The CDR3 region is CASSLSPREKLFF. CDR3 DNA sequence: TGTGCCAGCAGCTTGAGCCCCAGGGAAAAACTGTTTTTT. The gene calls are TRBV7-2 and TRBJ1-4; D remains ambiguous. Germline loops: CDR1 SGHTA, CDR2 FQGNSA. This CDR3 region has 13 residues. V was cut by 3 bases and J by 8 bases, with 10 bases left in between.